Below, 2 T cell receptor beta chains from the same sample are listed, as sequenced in a study of shared clonotypes between healthy human individuals. Clones were sequenced by immunoSEQ multiplex PCR, and TCRdb holds only the in-frame ones, with some missing. The sample includes about 1.4 million clones, around 95% of them seen just once. The sample consisted of naive CD4+ T cells sorted from blood. Indicated subset: CD45RA+ positively selected. All receptors come from a young man in good health.

This chain uses TRBV7-8 with TRBJ2-1; 8 positions match TRBD2. The CDR3 totals 17 residues. The trim removed 1 base at V and 2 bases at J, leaving 7 bases unmatched. Germline V gene sequence: CDR1 SGHVS, CDR2 FQNEAQ. This CDR3 reads CASSLDLSGRAYNEQFF. CDR3 DNA: TGTGCCAGCAGCTTAGATCTGTCCGGGAGGGCCTACAATGAGCAGTTCTTC.

This chain uses TRBV4-1 with TRBJ1-1, with unresolved D. The germline CDR1 and CDR2 sequences are MGHRA and YSYEKL. CDR3 length: 14 amino acids. The V end lost 2 bases, the J end lost 4 bases, and 11 bases lay between the germline ends. CDR3 sequence: CASSQSRGSTEAFF. CDR3 in DNA: TGCGCCAGCAGCCAATCACGAGGGAGCACTGAAGCTTTCTTT.